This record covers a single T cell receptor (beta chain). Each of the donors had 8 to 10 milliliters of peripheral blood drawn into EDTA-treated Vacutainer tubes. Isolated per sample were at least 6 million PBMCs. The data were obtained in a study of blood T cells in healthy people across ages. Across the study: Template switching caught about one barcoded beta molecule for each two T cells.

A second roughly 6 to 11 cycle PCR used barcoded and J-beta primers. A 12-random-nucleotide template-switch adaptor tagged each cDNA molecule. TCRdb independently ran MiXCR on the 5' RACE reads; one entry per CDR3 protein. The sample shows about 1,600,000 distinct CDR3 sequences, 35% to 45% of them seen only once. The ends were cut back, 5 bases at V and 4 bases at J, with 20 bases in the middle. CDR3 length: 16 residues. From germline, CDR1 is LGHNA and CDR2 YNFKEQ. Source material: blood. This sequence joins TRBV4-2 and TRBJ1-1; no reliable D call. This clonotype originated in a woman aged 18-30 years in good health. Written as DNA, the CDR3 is TGTGCCAGCAGCAATTACCTTTGGGTAGCGACCACTGAAGCTTTCTTT. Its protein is CASSNYLWVATTEAFF.